This entry features one T cell receptor (beta chain) sequence. Its antigen is undetermined. UMI-labeled 5' RACE TRB cDNA libraries were prepared from the cells. TCRdb re-called the 5' RACE reads, yielding one record per CDR3 amino acid sequence without DNA. In total, the table holds 50,000 to 70,000 distinct CDR3 sequences. CDR3 length: 15 amino acids. Germline V gene sequence: CDR1 SGHTA, CDR2 FQGNSA. The record originates from a study of CXCR3-negative and CXCR3-positive naive CD8 T cells. Study-level results: The study found more hydrophobic TRB CDR3s in CXCR3-positive naive cells than in CXCR3-negative naive cells.

The clonotype was recovered from a human donor in good health. Some clones in this sample may be carry-over from other donors' samples. This sequence joins TRBV7-2 and TRBJ2-5; TCRdb reports TRBD2, a call that lacks DNA to check it against. Source material: naive CXCR3+ CD8+ T cells from blood. This sample's subset: CD45RO-CCR7+CD27+CD95- naive CD8+ T cells expressing CXCR3 (TNR3+). The CDR3 spells CASSLGAGGPETQYF. Combining the CDR3 with reference TRBV7-2 and TRBJ2-5 gives the whole variable domain GAGVSQSPSNKVTEKGKDVELRCDPISGHTALYWYRQSLGQGLEFLIYFQGNSAPDKSGLPSDRFSAERTGGSVSTLTIQRTQQEDSAVYLCASSLGAGGPETQYFGPGTRLLVL.